This T cell receptor (beta chain) was captured by sequencing in a study of regulatory T cells in long-lasting Graves disease. The overall study: Less than 3 months of antithyroid drugs had been taken by newly diagnosed Graves' patients.

Through Arm-PCR of CDR3 regions and iRepertoire HTBI primers, TCR beta libraries were built. TCRdb itself ran the multiplex PCR reads through MiXCR, one entry per CDR3 protein. The sample contains under 500,000 distinct CDR3 sequences, 16% of which appear only once. V was trimmed by 5 bases and J by 1 base, leaving 14 bases between them. Germline CDR1 and CDR2: MDHEN and SYDVKM. This CDR3 spans 16 amino acids. Study-wide results and caveats: Having few samples may have compromised the accuracy.

This clonotype showed up just a few times. Its antigen is not known. Time point described: newly diagnosed GD, antithyroid drugs for less than 3 months. Isolated PBMC RNA provided the starting material for the TCR library. These data were also reused for a study on T cells in Graves' hyperthyroidism and ophthalmopathy.

This rearrangement joins TRBV28 to TRBJ2-2; D uncertain. The material sequenced was peripheral blood mononuclear cells (PBMCs), taken at new diagnosis, from a patient treated with antithyroid drugs. This receptor was obtained from a woman between 25 and 40 years old with Graves disease. The chain's CDR3 is CASSPADPLNTGELFF. For the CDR3, the DNA is TGTGCCAGCAGTCCAGCCGACCCTCTGAACACCGGGGAGCTGTTTTTT.